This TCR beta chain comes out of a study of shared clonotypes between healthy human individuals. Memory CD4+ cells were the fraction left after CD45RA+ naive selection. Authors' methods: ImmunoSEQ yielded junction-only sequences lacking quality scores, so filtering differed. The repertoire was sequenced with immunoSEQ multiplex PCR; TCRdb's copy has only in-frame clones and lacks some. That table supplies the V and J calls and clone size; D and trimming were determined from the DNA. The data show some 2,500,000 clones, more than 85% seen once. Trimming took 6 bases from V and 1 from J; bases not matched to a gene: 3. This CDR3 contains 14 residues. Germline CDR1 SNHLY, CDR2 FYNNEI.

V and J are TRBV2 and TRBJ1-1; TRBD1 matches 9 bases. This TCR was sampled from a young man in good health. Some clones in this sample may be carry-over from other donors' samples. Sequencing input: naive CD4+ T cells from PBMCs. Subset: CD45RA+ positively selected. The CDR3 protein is CASSRQGENTEAFF. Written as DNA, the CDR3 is TGTGCCAGCAGCCGACAGGGGGAGAACACTGAAGCTTTCTTT.